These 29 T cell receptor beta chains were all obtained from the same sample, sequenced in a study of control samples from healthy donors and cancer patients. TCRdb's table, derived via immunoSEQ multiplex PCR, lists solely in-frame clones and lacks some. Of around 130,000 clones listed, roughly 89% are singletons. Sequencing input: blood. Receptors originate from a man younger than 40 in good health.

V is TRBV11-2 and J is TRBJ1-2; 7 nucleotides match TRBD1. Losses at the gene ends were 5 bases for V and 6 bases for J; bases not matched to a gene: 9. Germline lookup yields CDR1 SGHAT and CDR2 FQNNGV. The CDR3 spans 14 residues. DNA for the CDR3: TGTGCCAGCAGCCTCGGGACAGCCCTAGATGGCTACACCTTC. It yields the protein CASSLGTALDGYTF.

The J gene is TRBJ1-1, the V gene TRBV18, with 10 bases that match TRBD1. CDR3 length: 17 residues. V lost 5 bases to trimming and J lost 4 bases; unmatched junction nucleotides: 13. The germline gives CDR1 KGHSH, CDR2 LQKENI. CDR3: CASSSTPGQGLGTEAFF. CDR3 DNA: TGTGCCAGCTCATCAACTCCGGGACAGGGGTTAGGCACTGAAGCTTTCTTT.

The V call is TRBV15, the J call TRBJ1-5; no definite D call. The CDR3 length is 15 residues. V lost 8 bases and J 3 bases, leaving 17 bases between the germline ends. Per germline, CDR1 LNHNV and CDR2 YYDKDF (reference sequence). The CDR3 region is CATSSGRSNNQPQHF. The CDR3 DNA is TGTGCCACCTCCTCTGGGAGGTCGAACAATCAGCCCCAGCATTTT.

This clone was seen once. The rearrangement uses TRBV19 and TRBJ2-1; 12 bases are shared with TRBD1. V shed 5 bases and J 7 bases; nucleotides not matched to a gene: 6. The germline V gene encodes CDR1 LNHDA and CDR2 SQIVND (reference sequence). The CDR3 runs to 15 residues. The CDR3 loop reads CASSPRDRGLNEQFF. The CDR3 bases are TGTGCCAGTAGTCCCCGGGACAGGGGGCTTAATGAGCAGTTCTTC.

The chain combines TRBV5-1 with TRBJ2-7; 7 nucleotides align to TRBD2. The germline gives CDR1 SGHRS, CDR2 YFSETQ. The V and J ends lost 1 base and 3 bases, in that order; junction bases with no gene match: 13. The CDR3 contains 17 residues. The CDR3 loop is CASSLPSGEVRRYEQYF. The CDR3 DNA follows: TGCGCCAGCAGCTTGCCCAGCGGGGAGGTAAGGCGCTACGAGCAGTACTTC.

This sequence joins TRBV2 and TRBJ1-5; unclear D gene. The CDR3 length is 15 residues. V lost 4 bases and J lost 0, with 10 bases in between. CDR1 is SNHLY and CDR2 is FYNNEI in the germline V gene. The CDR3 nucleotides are TGTGCCAGCAGTGTGACAAGGTATAGCAATCAGCCCCAGCATTTT. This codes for CASSVTRYSNQPQHF. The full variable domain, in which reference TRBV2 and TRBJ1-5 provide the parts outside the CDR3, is EPEVTQTPSHQVTQMGQEVILRCVPISNHLYFYWYRQILGQKVEFLVSFYNNEISEKSEIFDDQFSVERPDGSNFTLKIRSTKLEDSAMYFCASSVTRYSNQPQHFGDGTRLSIL.

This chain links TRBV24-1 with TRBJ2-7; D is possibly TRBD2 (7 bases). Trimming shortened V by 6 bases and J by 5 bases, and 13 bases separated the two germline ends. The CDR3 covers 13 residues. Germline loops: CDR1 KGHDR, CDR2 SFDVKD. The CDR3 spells CATSSSGGHEQYF. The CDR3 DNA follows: TGTGCCACCAGTTCCTCGGGGGGCCACGAGCAGTACTTC.

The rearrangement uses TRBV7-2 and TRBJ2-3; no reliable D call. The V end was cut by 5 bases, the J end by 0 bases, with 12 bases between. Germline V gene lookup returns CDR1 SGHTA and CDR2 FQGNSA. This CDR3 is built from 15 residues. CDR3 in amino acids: CASSARASSTDTQYF. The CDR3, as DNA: TGTGCCAGCAGCGCCAGAGCCTCTAGCACAGATACGCAGTATTTT.

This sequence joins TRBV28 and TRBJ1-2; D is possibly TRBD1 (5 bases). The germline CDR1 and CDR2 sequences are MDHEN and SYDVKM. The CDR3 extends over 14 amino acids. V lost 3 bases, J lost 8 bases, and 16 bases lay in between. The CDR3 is CASSLAPGRMGYTF. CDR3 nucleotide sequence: TGTGCCAGCAGTTTGGCCCCGGGGCGTATGGGCTACACCTTC.

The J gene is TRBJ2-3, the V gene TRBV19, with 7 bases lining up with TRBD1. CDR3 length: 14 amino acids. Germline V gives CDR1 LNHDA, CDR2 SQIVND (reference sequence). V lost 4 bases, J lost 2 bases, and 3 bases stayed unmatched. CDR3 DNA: TGTGCCAGTAGTAAGGGACAGCCCACAGATACGCAGTATTTT. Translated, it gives CASSKGQPTDTQYF.

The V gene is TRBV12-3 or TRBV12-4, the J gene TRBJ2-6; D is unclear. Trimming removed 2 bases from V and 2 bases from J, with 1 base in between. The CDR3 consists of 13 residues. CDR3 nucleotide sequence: TGTGCCAGCAGTTTACCTGGGGCCAACGTCCTGACTTTC. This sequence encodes CASSLPGANVLTF.

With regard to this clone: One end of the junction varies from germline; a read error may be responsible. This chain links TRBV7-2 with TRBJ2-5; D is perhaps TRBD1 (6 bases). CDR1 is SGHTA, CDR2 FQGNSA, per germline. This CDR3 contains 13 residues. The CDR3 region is CASSLQGQGTQYF. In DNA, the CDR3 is TGTGCCAGCAGCTTACAGGGGCAAGGGACCCAGTACTTC.

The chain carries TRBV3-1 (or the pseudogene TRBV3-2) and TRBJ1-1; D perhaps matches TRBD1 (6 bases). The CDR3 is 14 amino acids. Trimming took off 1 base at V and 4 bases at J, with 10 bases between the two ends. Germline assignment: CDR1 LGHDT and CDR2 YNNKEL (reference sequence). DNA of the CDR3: TGTGCCAGCAGCCAAGGGGGGGCAGGCACTGAAGCTTTCTTT. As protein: CASSQGGAGTEAFF.

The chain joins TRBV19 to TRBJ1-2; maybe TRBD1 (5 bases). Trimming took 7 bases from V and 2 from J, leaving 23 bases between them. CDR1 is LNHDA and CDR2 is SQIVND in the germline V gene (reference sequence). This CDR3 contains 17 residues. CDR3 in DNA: TGTGCCAGTACGACCGCCGGCGGGGCCCCCCGGAACTATGGCTACACCTTC. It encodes CASTTAGGAPRNYGYTF.

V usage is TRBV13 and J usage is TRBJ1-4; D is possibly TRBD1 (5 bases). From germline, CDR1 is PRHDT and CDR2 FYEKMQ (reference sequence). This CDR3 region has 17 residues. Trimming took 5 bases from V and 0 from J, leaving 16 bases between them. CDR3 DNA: TGTGCCAGCAGCGACCGGGACCGAGATGCAACTAATGAAAAACTGTTTTTT. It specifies CASSDRDRDATNEKLFF.

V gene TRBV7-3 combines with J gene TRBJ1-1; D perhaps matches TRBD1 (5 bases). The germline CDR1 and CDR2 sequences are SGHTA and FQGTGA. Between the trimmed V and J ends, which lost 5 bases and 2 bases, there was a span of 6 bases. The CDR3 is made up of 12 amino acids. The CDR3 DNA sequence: TGTGCCAGCAGCCAGGGAAACACTGAAGCTTTCTTT. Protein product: CASSQGNTEAFF.

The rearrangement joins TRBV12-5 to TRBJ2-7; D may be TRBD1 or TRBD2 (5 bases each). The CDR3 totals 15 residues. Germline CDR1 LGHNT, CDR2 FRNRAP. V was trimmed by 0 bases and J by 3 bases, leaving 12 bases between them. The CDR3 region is CASGLVRGRDYEQYF. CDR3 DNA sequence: TGTGCTAGTGGTTTGGTACGGGGCAGGGACTACGAGCAGTACTTC. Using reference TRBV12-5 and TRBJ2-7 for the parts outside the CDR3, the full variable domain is DARVTQTPRHKVTEMGQEVTMRCQPILGHNTVFWYRQTMMQGLELLAYFRNRAPLDDSGMPKDRFSAEMPDATLATLKIQPSEPRDSAVYFCASGLVRGRDYEQYFGPGTRLTVT.

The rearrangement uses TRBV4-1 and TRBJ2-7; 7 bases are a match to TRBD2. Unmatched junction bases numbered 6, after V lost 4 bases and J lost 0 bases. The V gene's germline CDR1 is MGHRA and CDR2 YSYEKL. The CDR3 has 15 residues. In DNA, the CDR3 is TGCGCCAGCAGCCCAGGGAGGGATACCTCCTACGAGCAGTACTTC. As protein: CASSPGRDTSYEQYF.

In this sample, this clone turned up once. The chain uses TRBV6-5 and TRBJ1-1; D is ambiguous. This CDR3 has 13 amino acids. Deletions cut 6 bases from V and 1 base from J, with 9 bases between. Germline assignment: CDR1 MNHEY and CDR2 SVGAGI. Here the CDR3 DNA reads TGTGCCAGCAGACGGGAACCGAACACTGAAGCTTTCTTT. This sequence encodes CASRREPNTEAFF.

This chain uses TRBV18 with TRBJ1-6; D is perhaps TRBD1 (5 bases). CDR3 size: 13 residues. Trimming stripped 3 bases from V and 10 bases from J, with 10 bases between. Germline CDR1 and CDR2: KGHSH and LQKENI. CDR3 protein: CASSPDSSSPLHF. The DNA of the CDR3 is TGTGCCAGCTCACCCGACAGTTCCTCACCCCTCCACTTT.

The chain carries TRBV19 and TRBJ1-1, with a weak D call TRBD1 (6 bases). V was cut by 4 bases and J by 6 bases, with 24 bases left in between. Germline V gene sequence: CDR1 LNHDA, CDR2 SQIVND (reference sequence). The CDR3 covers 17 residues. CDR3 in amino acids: CASSKGVQGGFWAEAFF. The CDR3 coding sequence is TGTGCCAGTAGTAAAGGCGTACAGGGAGGGTTCTGGGCTGAAGCTTTCTTT. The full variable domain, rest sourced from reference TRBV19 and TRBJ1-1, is DGGITQSPKYLFRKEGQNVTLSCEQNLNHDAMYWYRQDPGQGLRLIYYSQIVNDFQKGDIAEGYSVSREKKESFPLTVTSAQKNPTAFYLCASSKGVQGGFWAEAFFGQGTRLTVV.

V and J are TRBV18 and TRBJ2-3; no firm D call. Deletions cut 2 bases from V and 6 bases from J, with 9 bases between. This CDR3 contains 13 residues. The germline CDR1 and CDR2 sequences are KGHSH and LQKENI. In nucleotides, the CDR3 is TGTGCCAGCTCACCAGTTAATAGGGATACGCAGTATTTT. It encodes CASSPVNRDTQYF. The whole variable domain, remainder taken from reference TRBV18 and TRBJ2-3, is NAGVMQNPRHLVRRRGQEARLRCSPMKGHSHVYWYRQLPEEGLKFMVYLQKENIIDESGMPKERFSAEFPKEGPSILRIQQVVRGDSAAYFCASSPVNRDTQYFGPGTRLTVL.

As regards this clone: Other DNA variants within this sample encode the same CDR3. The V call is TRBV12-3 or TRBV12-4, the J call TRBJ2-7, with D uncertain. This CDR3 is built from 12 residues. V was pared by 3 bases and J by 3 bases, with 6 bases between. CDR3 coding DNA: TGTGCCAGCAGTTTCGGCGGCTACGAGCAGTACGTC. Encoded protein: CASSFGGYEQYV.

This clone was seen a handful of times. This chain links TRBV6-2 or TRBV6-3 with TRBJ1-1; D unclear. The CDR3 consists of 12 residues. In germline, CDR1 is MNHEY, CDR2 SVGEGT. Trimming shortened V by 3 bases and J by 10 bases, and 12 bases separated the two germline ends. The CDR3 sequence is CASSYAGIGAFF. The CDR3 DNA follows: TGTGCCAGCAGTTATGCGGGGATAGGAGCTTTCTTT.

The chain's CDR3 is CASSSDDTF. The DNA for the CDR3 is TGTGCCAGCAGCTCGGACGACACCTTC. The chain recombines TRBV7-9 with TRBJ1-2; unclear D gene. CDR3 length equals 9 residues. Per the germline V gene, CDR1 is SEHNR and CDR2 is FQNEAQ (reference sequence). V lost 4 bases, J lost 12 bases, and 6 bases lay in between.

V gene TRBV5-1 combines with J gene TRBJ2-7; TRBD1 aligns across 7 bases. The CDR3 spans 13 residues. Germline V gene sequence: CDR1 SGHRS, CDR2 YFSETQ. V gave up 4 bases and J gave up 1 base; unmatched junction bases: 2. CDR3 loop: CASSPGQSYEQYF. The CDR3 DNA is TGCGCCAGCAGCCCGGGACAGTCCTACGAGCAGTACTTC.

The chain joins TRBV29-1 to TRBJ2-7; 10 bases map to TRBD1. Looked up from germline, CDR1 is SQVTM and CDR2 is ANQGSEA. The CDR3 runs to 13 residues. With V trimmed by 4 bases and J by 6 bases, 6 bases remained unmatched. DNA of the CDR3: TGCAGCGTTGGGAGGGACAGGGGCAGCGAGCAGTACTTC. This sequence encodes CSVGRDRGSEQYF.

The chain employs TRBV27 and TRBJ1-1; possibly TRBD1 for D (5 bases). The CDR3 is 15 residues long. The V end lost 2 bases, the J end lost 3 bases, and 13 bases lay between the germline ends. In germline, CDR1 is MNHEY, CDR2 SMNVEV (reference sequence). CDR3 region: CASSLDRDVDTEAFF. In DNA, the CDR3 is TGTGCCAGCAGTTTAGACCGGGACGTTGACACTGAAGCTTTCTTT.

The CDR3 DNA reads TGCGCCAGCAGCCAGGTTATGTCGGGCCCCAGAGGACAGCCCCAGCATTTT. This translates into CASSQVMSGPRGQPQHF. The chain joins TRBV4-1 to TRBJ1-5; D ambiguous. The germline V gene has CDR1 MGHRA and CDR2 YSYEKL. The CDR3 has 17 residues. V gave up 3 bases and J gave up 7 bases, with 22 bases separating them.